What follows describes a single T cell receptor (beta chain). Its specific antigen is unknown. The record has no base qualities; no much larger clone is one base away. The data belong to a study of CD8 T cells in Susac syndrome (dated by TCRdb to between 2018 and 2021). About the study as a whole: Repertoire sequencing was used to test whether CD8+ T cell activation and differentiation in Susac syndrome was antigen driven. General findings and caveats noted by the study authors: The TCR sequencing and HLA analysis was acknowledged to have included a relatively small number of individuals.

RNA was extracted using the RNeasy kit, and roughly 0.5 to 1 ug of the RNA was reverse transcribed with random hexamers. The immunoSEQ multiplex PCR assay, which covers 54 Vbeta and 13 Jbeta segments, was used to amplify TCR beta CDR3 regions. Bias from PCR amplification was corrected by using a synthetic template baseline for primer optimization and for computational correction. The study's own analysis went as follows. Reads were annotated to V, D and J genes according to IMGT and were analyzed with immunoSEQ Analyzer, with only productive sequences retained. Clonality was calculated as one minus the Shannon entropy normalized by log2 of the number of productive unique sequences. For each patient and control, public and private clones were evaluated among the 100 most prevalent clones. A clone was defined as Susac-specific if it was absent from the healthy and MS cohorts, from approximately 980 published viral clones and from other ImmuneACCESS disease sequences. TCRdb handled the public reads itself, with Q25 trimming in fastp and clone calling in MiXCR, and kept productive beta chains. Every CDR3 protein is listed once, alongside the most common genes and DNA of its rows. These V and J calls are TCRdb output, not the study's own analysis. Here the sample has under 350,000 distinct CDR3 sequences; 92% occur a single time. Around 0.07% of the sample comes from the top ten.

At the junction V is shortened by 7 bases and J by 4 bases; bases outside the gene matches: 7. For CDR1 and CDR2, the germline V gene (reference sequence) lists SEHNR and FQNEAQ. The CDR3 covers 14 residues, taking in both the cysteine and the phenylalanine. Just CDR3 DNA is preserved here, 42 bases in frame from base 1. Peripheral blood CD8+ and CD4+ T cells from healthy donors, Susac syndrome patients and multiple sclerosis patients were profiled using high-throughput TCR beta sequencing. The multiple sclerosis controls were treatment-naive patients who had stable or active relapsing-remitting disease and met the revised McDonald criteria. Bulk CD8+ and CD4+ T cells were purified magnetically by negative isolation, whereas CD8+ TEMRA cells were enriched by FACS. Blood was collected in EDTA tubes and processed within 24 hours, with PBMCs isolated through density gradient centrifugation. PBMCs intended for TCR sequencing were frozen in liquid nitrogen and were later thawed in a 37 degrees C water bath. The sorted or isolated CD4+, CD8+ and CD8+ TEMRA cells reached a purity of at least 90%.

In this chain, TRBV7-9 is recombined with TRBJ1-3; 7 of the junction bases match TRBD1. The receptor's source is a human donor with multiple sclerosis. The material sequenced was CD4+ T cells from PBMCs. The sequence in DNA is TGTGCCAGCAACGCAGGGGGAATAGGAAACACCATATATTTT. This is translated as CASNAGGIGNTIYF.